These T cell receptor beta chains were read from a single sample in a study of spatial heterogeneity in lung cancer. TCRdb passed the 5' RACE reads through MiXCR, listing each CDR3 protein once. The table includes over 70,000 distinct CDR3 sequences, about 9.5% detected once. The sequenced sample was PBMCs, obtained at follow-up. Source of these receptors: a female donor with early-stage non-small cell lung cancer. Each CDR3 is given with its conserved first and last residue. Fields, in order: D gene, J gene, V gene, clone size, CDR3 DNA, CDR3 protein. A D gene is named only where the DNA matches it firmly. A clone size is listed for some rows: how often the clone was seen (once, few, many), or a class if it is expanded.

d_gene: -; j_gene: TRBJ2-1; v_gene: TRBV3-1; abundance: many; CDR3nt: TGTGCCAGCAGCCAACTAAGGGGGGGGCACAATGAGCAGTTCTTC; CDR3aa: CASSQLRGGHNEQFF
d_gene: TRBD1; j_gene: TRBJ2-5; v_gene: TRBV10-1; abundance: many; CDR3nt: TGCGCCAGCAGTGTGGACAGGGTTGAGACCCAGTACTTC; CDR3aa: CASSVDRVETQYF
d_gene: -; j_gene: TRBJ2-2; v_gene: TRBV5-1; abundance: many; CDR3nt: TGCGCCAGCAGCCCGGGACTCTCCGGGGCCGGGGAGCTGTTTTTT; CDR3aa: CASSPGLSGAGELFF
d_gene: TRBD1; j_gene: TRBJ1-6; v_gene: TRBV20-1; abundance: few; CDR3nt: TGCAGTGCTAGGGCGACAGGGGAGCATAATTCACCCCTCCACTTT; CDR3aa: CSARATGEHNSPLHF
d_gene: TRBD2; j_gene: TRBJ2-7; v_gene: TRBV30; abundance: -; CDR3nt: TGTGCCCGGACACCTCGACTAGCATCATCTCAATACGAGCAGTACTTC; CDR3aa: CARTPRLASSQYEQYF
d_gene: TRBD1; j_gene: TRBJ1-1; v_gene: TRBV28; abundance: many; CDR3nt: TGTGCCAGCAGTTTTGGGACAGGGGTGACTGAAGCTTTCTTT; CDR3aa: CASSFGTGVTEAFF
d_gene: TRBD2; j_gene: TRBJ2-5; v_gene: TRBV28; abundance: many; CDR3nt: TGTGCCCTCGGCGAGGGACGCGGGAGTTTAGAGACCCAGTACTTC; CDR3aa: CALGEGRGSLETQYF
d_gene: -; j_gene: TRBJ2-7; v_gene: TRBV7-2; abundance: many; CDR3nt: TGTGCCAGCAGCCGACTTTACGAGCAGTACTTC; CDR3aa: CASSRLYEQYF
d_gene: -; j_gene: TRBJ1-1; v_gene: TRBV6-5; abundance: many; CDR3nt: TGTGCCAGCAGTTACAGGGGGAGTGAAGCTTTCTTT; CDR3aa: CASSYRGSEAFF
d_gene: TRBD2; j_gene: TRBJ2-1; v_gene: TRBV30; abundance: once; CDR3nt: TGTGCCTGCCTAGCGGGCCTCTCCTACAATGAGCAGTTCTTC; CDR3aa: CACLAGLSYNEQFF
d_gene: -; j_gene: TRBJ2-1; v_gene: TRBV12-3/TRBV12-4; abundance: many; CDR3nt: TGTGCCAGCAGCCCCCGGGAGCCCTTGGATGAGCAGTTCTTC; CDR3aa: CASSPREPLDEQFF
d_gene: -; j_gene: TRBJ2-3; v_gene: TRBV20-1; abundance: few; CDR3nt: TGCAGTGCTAGGTTAGAGCTCCCCCCAGATACGCAGTATTTT; CDR3aa: CSARLELPPDTQYF
d_gene: -; j_gene: TRBJ1-4; v_gene: TRBV6-5; abundance: many; CDR3nt: TGTGCCAGCAGTTACTCGACGGGGTCCGGGGAAAAACTGTTTTTT; CDR3aa: CASSYSTGSGEKLFF
d_gene: -; j_gene: TRBJ2-7; v_gene: TRBV6-5; abundance: few; CDR3nt: TGTGCCAGCAGTTACTCCCCGCAGAGAGCATACGAGCAGTACTTC; CDR3aa: CASSYSPQRAYEQYF
d_gene: TRBD1; j_gene: TRBJ1-1; v_gene: TRBV20-1; abundance: many; CDR3nt: TGCAGTGCTAGAGATCGAGGGGGCGTGTACACTGAAGCTTTCTTT; CDR3aa: CSARDRGGVYTEAFF
d_gene: -; j_gene: TRBJ1-5; v_gene: TRBV10-2; abundance: -; CDR3nt: TGCGCCAGCAAGGCAGGGTCAAGCAATCAGCCCCAGCATTTT; CDR3aa: CASKAGSSNQPQHF